This is a list of T cell receptor beta chains from one sample in a study of tumour-infiltrating T cells in Burkitt lymphoma. Profiled with immunoSEQ multiplex PCR; TCRdb holds only in-frame clones, not every one. The sample has around 3,900 clones, about 19% seen once. Material: tumor tissue. All receptors derive from a human donor with Burkitt lymphoma. Both conserved end residues are part of each CDR3. A D gene is named only where the DNA matches it firmly. The size of a clone is reported for some rows only, either as once, few or many, or as a class for expanded clones.

j_call	d_call	clone_size	v_call	cdr3_aa	cdr3_nt
TRBJ1-1	-	few	TRBV7-9	CASSLEGMNTEAFF	TGTGCCAGCAGCTTAGAGGGGATGAACACTGAAGCTTTCTTT
TRBJ1-1	-	-	TRBV25-1	CASSESRQWNTEAFF	TGTGCCAGCAGTGAATCCAGGCAATGGAACACTGAAGCTTTCTTT
TRBJ2-1	-	-	TRBV18	CASSPPRPNEQFF	TGTGCCAGCTCACCACCCCGCCCTAATGAGCAGTTCTTC
TRBJ2-1	-	-	TRBV27	CASSLPRDNEQFF	TGTGCCAGTAGCCTACCCCGAGACAATGAGCAGTTCTTC
TRBJ1-2	TRBD1	few	TRBV7-2	CASSPRALSTGTGGYTF	TGTGCCAGCAGCCCCCGTGCCCTTTCGACAGGGACAGGGGGCTACACCTTC
TRBJ1-1	-	-	TRBV21-1	CASRPRGVNTEAFF	TGTGCCAGCAGACCCAGGGGGGTGAACACTGAAGCTTTCTTT
TRBJ2-7	-	-	TRBV4-1	CASGGRLAYEQYF	TGCGCCAGCGGCGGCAGGCTAGCCTACGAGCAGTACTTC
TRBJ2-3	-	few	TRBV6-1	CASSTLNSADTQYF	TGTGCCAGCAGTACCCTAAATAGCGCAGATACGCAGTATTTT
TRBJ2-1	-	-	TRBV6-5	CASSGRGGLRNEQFF	TGTGCCAGCAGTGGCCGAGGGGGGTTAAGGAATGAGCAGTTCTTC
TRBJ2-1	-	-	TRBV6-5	CASRKGNIGNEQFF	TGTGCCAGCCGAAAAGGGAATATAGGCAATGAGCAGTTCTTC
TRBJ2-1	TRBD1	few	TRBV28	CASRMGDRGLNEQFF	TGTGCCAGCAGGATGGGGGACAGGGGGCTTAATGAGCAGTTCTTC
TRBJ2-7	-	few	TRBV11-2	CASSLEEFGEQYF	TGTGCCAGCAGCTTAGAAGAATTTGGGGAGCAGTACTTC
TRBJ2-1	-	-	TRBV10-3	CAISEMAPNEQFF	TGTGCCATCAGTGAGATGGCTCCCAATGAGCAGTTCTTC
TRBJ2-5	-	few	TRBV7-2	CASSLDGGQETQYF	TGTGCCAGCAGCTTAGACGGGGGTCAAGAGACCCAGTACTTC
TRBJ2-7	-	few	TRBV20-1	CSARGGTEQYF	TGCAGTGCCCGAGGCGGGACCGAGCAGTACTTC
TRBJ2-7	-	-	TRBV6-6	CASSRPSTYEQYF	TGTGCCAGCAGTCGCCCCTCAACCTACGAGCAGTACTTC
TRBJ1-2	-	few	TRBV23-1	CASSDGSLRRKTYGF	TGCGCCAGCAGTGATGGTTCGCTACGCAGAAAGACCTATGGCTTC
TRBJ1-1	-	-	TRBV6-5	CASITGTEAFF	TGTGCCAGCATAACGGGTACTGAAGCTTTCTTT
TRBJ2-3	-	few	TRBV4-1	CASSHGGAEGITDTQYF	TGCGCCAGCAGCCATGGGGGGGCGGAGGGCATCACAGATACGCAGTATTTT
TRBJ1-2	-	-	TRBV5-4	CASSLGQLITLDLNGYTF	TGTGCCAGCAGCTTGGGACAGCTGATCACCTTGGATCTTAATGGCTACACCTTC
TRBJ2-7	TRBD2	few	TRBV11-2	CASSPPSFLAGEQYF	TGTGCCAGCAGCCCTCCTAGCTTCCTAGCGGGCGAGCAGTATTTC
TRBJ1-5	-	-	TRBV5-5	CASSLAGSNQPQHF	TGTGCCAGCAGCTTGGCCGGTAGCAATCAGCCCCAGCATTTT
TRBJ2-7	-	-	TRBV7-8	CASSLVIGETYEQYF	TGTGCCAGCAGCTTAGTAATAGGGGAAACCTACGAGCAGTACTTC
TRBJ1-1	-	few	TRBV4-3	CASSRSGGTEAFF	TGCGCCAGCAGCCGGAGTGGAGGCACTGAAGCTTTCTTT
TRBJ2-1	TRBD2	few	TRBV19	CASSMRTSGMNEQFF	TGTGCCAGTAGTATGCGGACTAGCGGGATGAATGAGCAGTTCTTC
TRBJ2-7	TRBD2	few	TRBV19	CASSTGLADEQYF	TGTGCCAGTAGTACGGGACTAGCGGACGAGCAGTACTTC
TRBJ2-3	TRBD1	few	TRBV19	CASSITGGVADTQYF	TGTGCCAGTAGTATCACAGGGGGCGTCGCAGATACGCAGTATTTT
TRBJ2-1	TRBD2	few	TRBV6-1	CASSVPGLAGPHNEQFF	TGTGCCAGCAGTGTTCCGGGACTAGCGGGGCCCCACAATGAGCAGTTCTTC
TRBJ1-2	-	few	TRBV18	CASSYDIGYGYTF	TGTGCCAGCTCATATGACATCGGCTATGGCTACACCTTC
TRBJ2-6	-	-	TRBV29-1	CSVDLGVGANVLTF	TGCAGCGTTGATTTGGGTGTAGGGGCCAACGTCCTGACTTTC
TRBJ2-7	-	few	TRBV19	CASSPVLGDAGYEQYF	TGTGCCAGTAGTCCCGTTCTTGGGGACGCAGGCTACGAGCAGTACTTC
TRBJ2-5	-	few	TRBV9	CASSSRPGGGETQYF	TGTGCCAGCAGCTCTCGACCCGGGGGAGGAGAGACCCAGTACTTC
TRBJ2-1	TRBD2	-	TRBV11-3	CASSLSAGGTIEQFF	TGTGCCAGCAGCCTTAGCGCCGGGGGGACCATTGAGCAGTTCTTC
TRBJ1-2	-	few	TRBV2	CASNTGAYGYTF	TGTGCCAGCAATACGGGGGCGTATGGCTACACCTTC
TRBJ2-5	TRBD2	-	TRBV7-3	CASSFGGEETQYF	TGTGCCAGCAGCTTCGGGGGGGAGGAGACCCAGTACTTC
TRBJ2-7	TRBD2	few	TRBV6-5	CASSYFAGGWYEQYF	TGTGCCAGCAGTTACTTCGCGGGAGGGTGGTACGAGCAGTACTTC
TRBJ2-5	-	-	TRBV27	CATALGAVGETQYF	TGTGCCACCGCCCTCGGGGCTGTGGGAGAGACCCAGTACTTC
TRBJ2-3	-	few	TRBV30	CAWSAGTPEGTQYF	TGTGCCTGGAGTGCCGGGACTCCTGAGGGCACGCAGTATTTT
TRBJ1-5	-	few	TRBV21-1	CASSTTPKNQPQHF	TGTGCCAGCAGCACGACCCCTAAGAATCAGCCCCAGCATTTT
TRBJ1-2	-	few	TRBV6-5	CASSYSTLYGYTF	TGTGCCAGCAGTTACTCGACACTCTATGGCTACACCTTC
TRBJ2-5	-	-	TRBV9	CASSPLPSRETQYF	TGTGCCAGCAGCCCCCTCCCTTCGAGGGAGACCCAGTACTTC
TRBJ2-2	TRBD2	-	TRBV5-4	CASSNRTSGLNTGELFF	TGTGCCAGCAGTAACAGGACTAGCGGCCTGAACACCGGGGAGCTGTTTTTT
TRBJ2-5	-	-	TRBV4-3	CASSQDQVGTQYF	TGCGCCAGCAGCCAAGATCAGGTCGGGACCCAGTACTTC
TRBJ1-2	-	-	TRBV7-9	CASSPEGHLYGYTF	TGTGCCAGCAGCCCCGAGGGACACCTTTATGGCTACACCTTC
TRBJ2-5	-	few	TRBV9	CASSVGRDGSAETQYF	TGTGCCAGCAGCGTAGGGCGGGACGGGAGTGCGGAGACCCAGTACTTC
TRBJ1-3	-	-	TRBV2	CASSYDGHSGNTIYF	TGTGCCAGCAGTTACGACGGCCACTCTGGAAACACCATATATTTT
TRBJ1-1	-	few	TRBV5-4	CASRRQGGYTEAFF	TGTGCCAGCCGCAGGCAGGGAGGGTACACTGAAGCTTTCTTT
TRBJ1-1	-	-	TRBV7-3	CASSSDRNTEAFF	TGTGCCAGCAGCTCCGACAGGAACACTGAAGCTTTCTTT
TRBJ2-7	TRBD2	-	TRBV14	CASSQVGGAMSEQYF	TGTGCCAGCAGCCAGGTCGGGGGGGCTATGAGCGAGCAGTACTTC
TRBJ2-3	TRBD2	few	TRBV19	CASRDRFSGVTDTQYF	TGTGCCAGTAGAGATCGGTTTAGCGGGGTCACAGATACGCAGTATTTT
TRBJ1-5	-	few	TRBV19	CASSIGATHNQPQHF	TGTGCCAGTAGTATAGGAGCTACGCACAATCAGCCCCAGCATTTT